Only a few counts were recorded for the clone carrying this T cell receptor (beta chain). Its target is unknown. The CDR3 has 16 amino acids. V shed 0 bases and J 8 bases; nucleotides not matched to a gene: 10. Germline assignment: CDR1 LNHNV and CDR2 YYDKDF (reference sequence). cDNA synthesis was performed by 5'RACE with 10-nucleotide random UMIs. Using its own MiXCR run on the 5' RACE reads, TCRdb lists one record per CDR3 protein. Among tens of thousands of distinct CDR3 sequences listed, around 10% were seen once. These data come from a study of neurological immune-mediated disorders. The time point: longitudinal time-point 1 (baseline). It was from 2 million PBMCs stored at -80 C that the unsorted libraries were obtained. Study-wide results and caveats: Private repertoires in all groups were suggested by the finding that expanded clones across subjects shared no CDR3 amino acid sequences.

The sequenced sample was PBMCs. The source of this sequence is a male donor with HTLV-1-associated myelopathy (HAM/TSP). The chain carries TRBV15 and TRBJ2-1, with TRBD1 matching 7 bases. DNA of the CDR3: TGTGCCACCAGCAGAGATATACAGGGGTTGGACGATGAGCAGTTCTTC. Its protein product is CATSRDIQGLDDEQFF. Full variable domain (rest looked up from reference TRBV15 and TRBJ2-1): DAMVIQNPRYQVTQFGKPVTLSCSQTLNHNVMYWYQQKSSQAPKLLFHYYDKDFNNEADTPDNFQSRRPNTSFCFLDIRSPGLGDTAMYLCATSRDIQGLDDEQFFGPGTRLTVL.